The following is a T cell receptor beta chain sequence with its context. After removal of 4 bases from V and 6 bases from J, the junction contained 6 bases not matched to a gene. The CDR3 sequence is 15 residues long. Germline CDR1 is KGHSH and CDR2 is LQKENI. This record belongs to a study of blood T cell repertoires in COVID-19. The overall study: There were acute and convalescent COVID-19 samples, and they came from the United States, Italy and Spain. The cDNA or gDNA used as material had been derived from T cells, B-cell-depleted T cells, or PBMCs.

Original methodology: From reference gene primer amplification, estimates of nucleated cell counts were derived. The protocol was immunoSEQ multiplex PCR, while the TCRdb copy is restricted to in-frame clones and leaves out a portion. V and J calls and clone size are copied from that table; D and trimming were computed from the DNA. The table shows roughly 140,000 clones, with roughly 82% occurring only once. This TCR derives from a woman between 45 and 65 years old with acute or convalescent COVID-19. V and J are TRBV18 and TRBJ1-6; 7 bases are shared with TRBD1. The sequenced sample was peripheral blood. Written as DNA, the CDR3 is TGTGCCAGCTCACTGGGTCGACAGGGTAATTCACCCCTCCACTTT. Protein product: CASSLGRQGNSPLHF.